The clone carrying this T cell receptor beta chain showed up just once. The sample comes from a study of shared clonotypes between healthy human individuals. The test was conducted at deep level. Here immunoSEQ multiplex PCR was the method, and the copy in TCRdb shows in-frame clones only, minus some. This repertoire shows around 1.4 million clones, around 98.5% found once; its top ten account for roughly 0.36%. There are 14 residues in the CDR3. V was cut by 5 bases and J by 5 bases, with 15 bases left in between. CDR1 SGHVS and CDR2 FNYEAQ come from the germline V gene. The chain recombines TRBV7-6 with TRBJ2-5; D possibly matches TRBD1 or TRBD2 (6 bases each). The specimen was naive CD4+ T cells sorted from blood. The subset: CD45RA+ positively selected. This TCR was sampled from a man aged 25-45 years in good health. CDR3 in amino acids: CASSLRGRGETQYF. Here the CDR3 DNA reads TGTGCCAGCAGCCTCCGGGGGCGCGGCGAGACCCAGTACTTC.